Listed here are 32 T cell receptor beta chains from one sample, sequenced in a study of monozygotic twins with inflammatory bowel disease. One entry per CDR3 protein, without DNA, is what TCRdb gives after re-calling the 5' RACE reads. This repertoire includes 400,000 to 500,000 distinct CDR3 sequences. Input material: blood. These receptors originate from a human donor with ulcerative colitis or Crohn's disease, or a healthy co-twin of an affected twin (not recorded which).

The chain recombines TRBV29-1 with TRBJ1-1. The germline V gene encodes CDR1 SQVTM and CDR2 ANQGSEA. This CDR3 has 14 residues. CDR3: CSVENYSLNTEAFF.

This sequence joins TRBV18 and TRBJ2-5; lacking DNA, the TRBD1 call made by TCRdb goes unchecked. The CDR3 has 15 residues. Germline values: CDR1 KGHSH, CDR2 LQKENI. The CDR3 loop reads CASSAGVTYQETQYF.

This chain uses TRBV18 with TRBJ1-6; TCRdb lists TRBD1, though no DNA is available to test this call. The CDR3 is 13 amino acids. CDR1 is KGHSH, CDR2 LQKENI, per germline. CDR3 sequence: CASSRDLDSPLHF.

V and J are TRBV7-2 and TRBJ2-5; TCRdb indicates TRBD1, and absent DNA this call remains unverified. Germline assignment: CDR1 SGHTA and CDR2 FQGNSA. There are 13 residues in the CDR3. The CDR3 region is CASRRPGAETQYF.

The V call is TRBV4-1, the J call TRBJ1-4; the TCRdb D gene call, TRBD1, has no DNA to confirm it. Germline CDR1 and CDR2: MGHRA and YSYEKL. The CDR3 consists of 16 residues. The CDR3 spells CASSQHRDSLNEKLFF.

The V call is TRBV7-7, the J call TRBJ2-1; TCRdb picks TRBD1, but there is no DNA to check that call. Germline V gives CDR1 SSHAT, CDR2 FNYEAQ (reference sequence). This CDR3 has 16 amino acids. Here the CDR3 reads CASSLMLGQGGDEQFF.

The genes are TRBV5-1 and TRBJ2-7. In germline, CDR1 is SGHRS, CDR2 YFSETQ. The CDR3 runs to 15 residues. The CDR3 reads CASSLEAGYSYEQYF.

The V and J genes are TRBV20-1 and TRBJ2-1; TCRdb returns TRBD1, unconfirmable since there is no DNA. The CDR3 contains 15 residues. Germline assignment: CDR1 DFQATT and CDR2 SNEGSKA (reference sequence). This CDR3 reads CSADKGGRSHNEQFF.

The chain uses TRBV24-1 and TRBJ2-7; TCRdb designates TRBD2, a call that cannot be tested without DNA. CDR3 size: 17 residues. Germline V gene lookup returns CDR1 KGHDR and CDR2 SFDVKD. The CDR3 here is CATSALLGTSGSYEQYF.

The rearrangement joins TRBV3-1 to TRBJ2-7; no DNA is available, so the TRBD2 call from TCRdb remains unchecked. This CDR3 has 15 amino acids. CDR1 and CDR2 from the germline V gene are LGHDT and YNNKEL (reference sequence). CDR3 sequence reads: CASSLGEGGSYEQYF.

The V call is TRBV5-1, the J call TRBJ2-7; TCRdb designates TRBD1, a call that cannot be tested without DNA. Germline lookup yields CDR1 SGHRS and CDR2 YFSETQ. CDR3 length: 14 residues. CDR3 loop: CASRPGLSSYEQYF.

V gene TRBV5-1 combines with J gene TRBJ1-1; lacking DNA, the TRBD1 call made by TCRdb goes unchecked. The CDR3 covers 14 residues. Germline CDR1 is SGHRS and CDR2 is YFSETQ. This chain's CDR3 is CASNEQGMNTEAFF.

The chain uses TRBV2 and TRBJ2-7; TCRdb calls TRBD1, which cannot be checked without DNA. Germline V lookup: CDR1 SNHLY, CDR2 FYNNEI. This CDR3 contains 13 residues. CDR3 loop: CASSEVGAGEQYF. Filled out from reference TRBV2 and TRBJ2-7, the complete variable domain reads EPEVTQTPSHQVTQMGQEVILRCVPISNHLYFYWYRQILGQKVEFLVSFYNNEISEKSEIFDDQFSVERPDGSNFTLKIRSTKLEDSAMYFCASSEVGAGEQYFGPGTRLTVT.

The chain employs TRBV15 and TRBJ2-5; the D call of TRBD2 rests on TCRdb alone, since no DNA is present to check it. Germline-derived CDR1 and CDR2 are LNHNV and YYDKDF (reference sequence). CDR3 length: 16 amino acids. The CDR3 loop reads CATSKTGRGRGETQYF.

The chain has TRBV3-1 and TRBJ2-3; the D gene TCRdb calls, TRBD2, cannot be checked with no DNA. Germline loops: CDR1 LGHDT, CDR2 YNNKEL (reference sequence). This CDR3 contains 17 residues. CDR3: CASSHSRSGGRTDTQYF.

The chain has TRBV28 and TRBJ2-6; without DNA, the TCRdb call of TRBD1 cannot be checked. CDR3 length: 17 residues. CDR1 MDHEN and CDR2 SYDVKM come from the germline V gene. The CDR3: CASSPNRVAPGANVLTF.

The rearrangement joins TRBV10-3 to TRBJ1-1. CDR1 and CDR2 (germline): ENHRY, SYGVKD. The CDR3 totals 13 residues. The CDR3 spells CAISESMGIEVFF.

The chain recombines TRBV7-7 with TRBJ2-1; the TRBD2 assignment by TCRdb is unverifiable without DNA. This CDR3 is built from 15 residues. Germline CDR1 reads SSHAT; CDR2 reads FNYEAQ (reference sequence). CDR3 sequence: CASSLRSGVEDEQFF.

The chain is built from TRBV3-1 and TRBJ2-2; TCRdb's D call, TRBD2, is unchecked because there is no DNA. The CDR3 is 15 amino acids. Germline CDR1 reads LGHDT; CDR2 reads YNNKEL (reference sequence). The CDR3 protein is CASTPTSGFSGELFF.

The chain has TRBV29-1 and TRBJ2-1; TCRdb indicates TRBD1, and absent DNA this call remains unverified. There are 12 residues in the CDR3. CDR1 and CDR2 from the germline V gene are SQVTM and ANQGSEA. This CDR3 reads CSYWDGLNEQFF.

The genes are TRBV19 and TRBJ2-7; TCRdb names TRBD2, which stays unverified in the absence of DNA. Germline V gene data show CDR1 as LNHDA and CDR2 as SQIVND (reference sequence). This CDR3 is built from 14 residues. CDR3 sequence reads: CASTTSGSTYEQYF.

The rearrangement links TRBV5-1 to TRBJ1-1. This CDR3 has 15 amino acids. Germline CDR1 is SGHRS and CDR2 is YFSETQ. CDR3 sequence reads: CASSLVPDVNTEAFF.

The V and J genes are TRBV7-2 and TRBJ1-5; with no DNA, the TCRdb D assignment of TRBD1 cannot be verified. This CDR3 has 14 residues. Germline V lookup: CDR1 SGHTA, CDR2 FQGNSA. The CDR3 protein is CASSFHRGGQPQHF.

The chain uses TRBV7-9 and TRBJ1-3. CDR1 is SEHNR, CDR2 FQNEAQ, per germline (reference sequence). CDR3 length: 12 residues. CDR3 residues: CASSYSGNTIYF.

V and J are TRBV11-1 and TRBJ2-3; there is no DNA to check the TCRdb D call of TRBD1. This CDR3 is 15 amino acids long. Germline CDR1 SGHAT, CDR2 FQDESV (reference sequence). CDR3 sequence: CASSARDRSTDTQYF.

The chain is built from TRBV29-1 and TRBJ2-3; TCRdb outputs TRBD2, but without DNA this stays unchecked. CDR3 size: 16 residues. Germline V gene sequence: CDR1 SQVTM, CDR2 ANQGSEA. Here the CDR3 reads CSVRLAGGPYTDTQYF.

The chain joins TRBV11-2 to TRBJ1-6. This CDR3 spans 16 amino acids. Per the germline V gene, CDR1 is SGHAT and CDR2 is FQNNGV. The CDR3 loop is CASSLVDQVRNSPLHF.

This sequence joins TRBV7-7 and TRBJ2-1; TCRdb selects TRBD1, and the lack of DNA leaves this call unchecked. Germline CDR1 is SSHAT and CDR2 is FNYEAQ (reference sequence). The CDR3 runs to 15 residues. The CDR3 region is CASSLDRGTYNEQFF.

The chain is built from TRBV7-2 and TRBJ2-7; TCRdb gives TRBD2 as the D gene, but with no DNA this cannot be confirmed. The CDR3 covers 15 residues. Germline loops: CDR1 SGHTA, CDR2 FQGNSA. The CDR3 spells CASSFSTSRNYEQYF.

This sequence joins TRBV14 and TRBJ2-3. Germline values: CDR1 SGHDN, CDR2 FVKESK. CDR3 length equals 14 residues. The CDR3 reads CASSQARSRDTQYF.

The rearrangement links TRBV5-1 to TRBJ2-1; checking the TCRdb D call of TRBD2 is not possible without DNA. Germline values: CDR1 SGHRS, CDR2 YFSETQ. The CDR3 length is 13 residues. The CDR3 spells CASSLAGLAAQFF.

The rearrangement joins TRBV5-5 to TRBJ2-3. This CDR3 region has 15 residues. The germline V gene encodes CDR1 SGHKS and CDR2 YYEKEE (reference sequence). The CDR3 is CASSLGYPSTDTQYF.